The clone carrying this TCR beta chain was seen a few times. What it binds is unknown. Time point here: baseline pretreatment blood. Treatment given: 15 Gy SBRT to primary tumor, nephrectomy 4 weeks later. Radiation-treated patients gave blood at baseline, week 2 and week 4. The table came from immunoSEQ multiplex PCR; TCRdb's copy has only in-frame clones and leaves some out. The sample consists of under 65,000 clones, 60% to 85% of them appearing once. The data belong to a study of radiation and T cells in renal cell carcinoma. Study at large: Nephrectomy followed 15 Gy stereotactic body radiation by 4 weeks. Overall study findings and caveats: Without pretreatment biopsies, baseline tumor clonotype presence was undetermined. From baseline, blood top tumor clonotypes peaked at 2 weeks post-radiation.

V lost 3 bases to trimming and J lost 2 bases; unmatched junction nucleotides: 12. Germline CDR1 MNHNS, CDR2 SASEGT. CDR3 size: 18 residues. Sequencing used blood, obtained from a patient whose treatment included radiotherapy and nephrectomy. The clonotype originates from a man aged 60 to 75 with renal cell carcinoma. The chain combines TRBV6-1 with TRBJ1-4, with 7 nucleotides matching TRBD1. The CDR3 sequence is CASSEPRQGEGTNEKLFF. The CDR3 DNA reads TGTGCCAGCAGTGAGCCCCGTCAGGGGGAGGGTACTAATGAAAAACTGTTTTTT.